This TCR beta chain was obtained from a study of T cells in Graves' hyperthyroidism and ophthalmopathy (dated by TCRdb to the late 2010s). Looking at the study overall: Peripheral blood was collected at initial diagnosis, before any treatment. To identify distinguishing TCR V-J signatures, a discovery cohort of around 100 patients was used, comprising under 45 with Graves' ophthalmopathy and approximately 58 with stable Graves' hyperthyroidism. An independent validation cohort of fewer than 20 hyperthyroidism patients and approximately 15 patients who later progressed to ophthalmopathy tested prospective prediction of ophthalmopathy. For training and testing, the roughly 100 patients in the discovery cohort were randomly divided in a 7:3 ratio. The study also compared thyroid tissue and blood T-cell repertoires from several Graves' hyperthyroidism patients. After sampling, hyperthyroidism patients received methimazole starting at 30 mg daily, and ophthalmopathy patients received high-dose intravenous methylprednisolone. TCR Vbeta CDR3 sequencing of 135 peripheral blood samples (more than 40 ophthalmopathy, some 75 hyperthyroidism and around 17 progressor patients) is reported in the paper. The paper's findings and limits, for the study overall: In validation, progression to ophthalmopathy was predicted by the model with roughly 69% sensitivity and 72% to 85% specificity, a median of approximately 6.5 months before onset. Ophthalmopathy was separated from stable hyperthyroidism by a 13 V-J signature model, with about 88% sensitivity and about 81% specificity obtained in cross-validation and 80%/75% obtained in testing. Most expanded thyroid clonotypes (frequency above 0.001) were also found in blood, which suggests that blood repertoires may mirror thyroid immune responses. No statistical method was used to set the sample size in advance, and investigators knew the group allocation.

About this clonotype itself: This receptor's antigen is unknown. No much larger clone is present one base from it, and per-base qualities are unavailable.

Moderately to severely active disease, a Clinical Activity Score of at least 3, a NOSPECS grade of at least 4, and a duration under 3 months were present in ophthalmopathy patients. Patients with uncontrolled infections, other autoimmune diseases, pregnancy or lactation were excluded. Clinical symptoms, serum thyroxine and TRAb, thyroid ultrasound, and orbital computed tomography formed the basis for the diagnoses. Ficoll-Paque density gradient centrifugation was used to isolate PBMCs from approximately 10 ml of fresh peripheral blood. Total RNA was extracted using Trizol reagent, and RNA quality was assessed on an Agilent 2100 Bioanalyzer. CDR1 and CDR2 were assigned from the germline V gene (reference sequence) as PRHDT and FYEKMQ. The CDR3 spans 15 residues, from the cysteine through the phenylalanine. Only the CDR3 DNA stays, 45 bases, in frame from base 1. Trimming removed 3 bases from V and 6 bases from J; the gene matches leave 11 bases unexplained.

The TCR beta CDR3 regions were amplified from RNA transcripts. For the first round of RT-PCR on the TCR CDR3, the HTBI primer set was used together with the Qiagen OneStep RT-PCR kit. Libraries were constructed in a second round of multiplex PCR, after which size selection and purification were carried out. Libraries were sequenced paired-end with 100 bp reads on an Illumina HiSeq2000. The paper's data handling went like this. SOAPnuke was used to process the raw data, with reads discarded if the reads contained adapters or uncalled bases, had a mean Phred below 15, or lacked an exact constant-primer or identifier match. High-quality paired reads were merged with COPE v1.2.5, and unique nucleotide sequences were defined as clonotypes. MiTCR v1.1 was used to align clonotypes to the IMGT TRBV, TRBD and TRBJ reference segments. The analysis was restricted to V-J combinations with a frequency above 0.0001, which together covered 98% to 99.2% of the repertoires. The TCS score was defined as the ratio of F50 (clonal expansion) to E x V (chaos), calculated using BLOSUM62-based TCRdist between CDR3 peptides within each V-J. Welch's t-statistics and random forest reduced 514 V-J features to 13, which were used in a naive Bayes classifier (R e1071). The public sequencing data were trimmed at Q25 with fastp and processed into clonotypes with MiXCR by TCRdb, which kept only in-frame beta chains. CDR3 protein sequences are deduplicated, and each keeps its most common genes and DNA. Clone size and V and J calls follow TCRdb, not the original study. The sample table holds about 250,000 distinct CDR3 sequences, of which around 22% were seen once. The leading ten clones occupy 50% to 75% of the sample.

The chain couples TRBV13 to TRBJ2-7; 7 of the junction bases match TRBD2. The source is a man aged 25 to 40 with Graves' ophthalmopathy. The sample consisted of blood. Here is the DNA: TGTGCCAGCAGCTTGCGACCAGACACGGGGGGCGAGCAGTACTTC. The encoded protein is CASSLRPDTGGEQYF.